This TCR beta chain came from a study of T cell responses to AZD1222 COVID-19 vaccine. Data came from immunoSEQ multiplex PCR; TCRdb stores just in-frame clones and leaves some out. The sample lists tens of thousands of clones, around three quarters occurring once. Germline CDR1 LNHDA, CDR2 SQIVND (reference sequence). Trimming pared 11 bases from V and 0 bases from J, leaving 14 bases between. The CDR3 covers 13 residues. This clone has only a few counts. No antigen is known for it. Findings and limits, study-wide: Targets within unmutated variant regions were reportedly found for nearly half of spike-specific TCRs.

V and J are TRBV19 and TRBJ2-7, with D perhaps matching TRBD1 or TRBD2 (6 bases each). This TCR came from an adult who received the AZD1222 COVID-19 vaccine. The material sequenced was peripheral blood, taken 28 days after the second AZD1222 dose. CDR3 nucleotides: TGTGCCTCCCAAGGGGGGAACTCCTACGAGCAGTACTTC. Translated, it gives CASQGGNSYEQYF.